This is a list of T cell receptor beta chains from one sample in a study of PD-1 blockade in classical Hodgkin lymphoma. The data were produced by immunoSEQ multiplex PCR, yet TCRdb's version contains in-frame clones alone and is incomplete. Of nearly 60,000 clones in the sample, approximately 90% were seen once. The sample consisted of peripheral blood mononuclear cells (PBMCs), taken before the second cycle of nivolumab. Every receptor here comes from a human donor with classical Hodgkin lymphoma. Each CDR3 is given with its conserved first and last residue. D genes are given only for firm matches. Where a row states a size, it is once, few, many or the class of an expanded clone; other rows omit it.

CDR3aa: CASSSWTGVDTGELFF
CDR3nt: TGTGCCAGCAGCTCATGGACAGGCGTGGACACCGGGGAGCTGTTTTTT
abundance: few
v_gene: TRBV5-5
d_gene: TRBD1
j_gene: TRBJ2-2

CDR3aa: CASSRLLAYEQYF
CDR3nt: TGTGCCAGCAGCAGACTTCTCGCCTACGAGCAGTACTTC
abundance: .
v_gene: TRBV21-1
d_gene: .
j_gene: TRBJ2-7

CDR3aa: CASSYGGSLYGYTF
CDR3nt: TGTGCCAGCAGTTACGGCGGCAGTCTCTATGGCTACACCTTC
abundance: .
v_gene: TRBV6-5
d_gene: .
j_gene: TRBJ1-2

CDR3aa: CASSANLYEQYF
CDR3nt: TGTGCCAGCAGTGCAAACCTATACGAGCAGTACTTC
abundance: .
v_gene: TRBV27
d_gene: .
j_gene: TRBJ2-7

CDR3aa: CSVVVITITDTQYF
CDR3nt: TGCAGCGTTGTGGTGATAACAATCACAGATACGCAGTATTTT
abundance: .
v_gene: TRBV29-1
d_gene: .
j_gene: TRBJ2-3

CDR3aa: CASSQNEFGANVLTF
CDR3nt: TGCGCCAGCAGCCAAAATGAGTTTGGGGCCAACGTCCTGACTTTC
abundance: .
v_gene: TRBV4-3
d_gene: .
j_gene: TRBJ2-6

CDR3aa: CASSLEGAAFF
CDR3nt: TGCGCCAGCAGCTTGGAGGGGGCGGCTTTCTTT
abundance: .
v_gene: TRBV5-1
d_gene: TRBD1
j_gene: TRBJ1-1

CDR3aa: CASIPPGTEETQYF
CDR3nt: TGTGCCAGCATACCTCCCGGGACAGAAGAGACCCAGTACTTC
abundance: .
v_gene: TRBV6-1
d_gene: TRBD1
j_gene: TRBJ2-5

CDR3aa: CASSEVPGPSYEQYF
CDR3nt: TGTGCCAGCAGTGAAGTTCCGGGTCCCTCCTACGAGCAGTACTTC
abundance: .
v_gene: TRBV6-1
d_gene: .
j_gene: TRBJ2-7

CDR3aa: CAWSVGRVALWVNTEAFF
CDR3nt: TGTGCCTGGAGTGTAGGTAGGGTCGCCCTCTGGGTAAACACTGAAGCTTTCTTT
abundance: .
v_gene: TRBV30
d_gene: .
j_gene: TRBJ1-1

CDR3aa: CASAGNYEQYF
CDR3nt: TGTGCCAGCGCGGGTAACTACGAGCAGTACTTC
abundance: .
v_gene: TRBV7-9
d_gene: .
j_gene: TRBJ2-7

CDR3aa: CASIQLGEQYF
CDR3nt: TGTGCCAGCATTCAGCTCGGGGAGCAGTACTTC
abundance: .
v_gene: TRBV28
d_gene: .
j_gene: TRBJ2-7

CDR3aa: CSVEDLGQGHGYTF
CDR3nt: TGCAGCGTTGAAGACTTGGGACAGGGGCATGGCTACACCTTC
abundance: .
v_gene: TRBV29-1
d_gene: TRBD1
j_gene: TRBJ1-2

CDR3aa: CASSLRSEQETQYF
CDR3nt: TGCGCCAGCAGCTTGAGGTCTGAACAAGAGACCCAGTACTTC
abundance: .
v_gene: TRBV5-1
d_gene: .
j_gene: TRBJ2-5

CDR3aa: CASSTPQPGPYGYTF
CDR3nt: TGTGCCAGTAGCACCCCGCAACCTGGGCCGTATGGCTACACCTTC
abundance: .
v_gene: TRBV19
d_gene: .
j_gene: TRBJ1-2

CDR3aa: CSAVAGSSYNEQFF
CDR3nt: TGCAGCGCCGTAGCGGGGAGCTCCTACAATGAGCAGTTCTTC
abundance: .
v_gene: TRBV29-1
d_gene: TRBD2
j_gene: TRBJ2-1

CDR3aa: CASSWAGITNTGELFF
CDR3nt: TGTGCCAGTAGTTGGGCGGGGATAACGAACACCGGGGAGCTGTTTTTT
abundance: .
v_gene: TRBV19
d_gene: .
j_gene: TRBJ2-2

CDR3aa: CASSPNRGRELGDTQYF
CDR3nt: TGTGCCAGCTCACCAAACAGGGGGCGCGAATTGGGAGATACGCAGTATTTT
abundance: .
v_gene: TRBV18
d_gene: TRBD1
j_gene: TRBJ2-3

CDR3aa: CASSKGLAGGPLYF
CDR3nt: TGTGCCAGCAGCAAGGGACTAGCGGGGGGGCCGCTGTACTTC
abundance: .
v_gene: TRBV7-3
d_gene: TRBD2
j_gene: TRBJ2-7

CDR3aa: CASSLTGSNEKLFF
CDR3nt: TGTGCCAGCAGCTTAACAGGGAGTAATGAAAAACTGTTTTTT
abundance: .
v_gene: TRBV13
d_gene: .
j_gene: TRBJ1-4

CDR3aa: CASSLSLAGPVEQYF
CDR3nt: TGTGCCAGCAGTTTATCCCTAGCGGGACCGGTGGAGCAGTACTTC
abundance: .
v_gene: TRBV27
d_gene: TRBD2
j_gene: TRBJ2-7

CDR3aa: CASSIGGGQAATNEKLFF
CDR3nt: TGTGCCAGTAGTATAGGAGGCGGGCAGGCCGCTACTAATGAAAAACTGTTTTTT
abundance: .
v_gene: TRBV19
d_gene: .
j_gene: TRBJ1-4

CDR3aa: CAWGRQGYGYTF
CDR3nt: TGTGCCTGGGGCAGACAGGGGTATGGCTACACCTTC
abundance: .
v_gene: TRBV30
d_gene: TRBD1
j_gene: TRBJ1-2

CDR3aa: CASSQASFEQYF
CDR3nt: TGCGCCAGCAGCCAAGCTTCATTCGAGCAGTACTTC
abundance: .
v_gene: TRBV4-1
d_gene: .
j_gene: TRBJ2-7

CDR3aa: CASTTDGGYQPQHF
CDR3nt: TGTGCCAGCACCACGGACGGGGGATATCAGCCCCAGCATTTT
abundance: .
v_gene: TRBV5-8
d_gene: .
j_gene: TRBJ1-5

CDR3aa: CASSQSSGADYEQYF
CDR3nt: TGTGCCAGCAGCCAGAGTAGCGGAGCCGATTACGAGCAGTACTTC
abundance: .
v_gene: TRBV4-2
d_gene: .
j_gene: TRBJ2-7